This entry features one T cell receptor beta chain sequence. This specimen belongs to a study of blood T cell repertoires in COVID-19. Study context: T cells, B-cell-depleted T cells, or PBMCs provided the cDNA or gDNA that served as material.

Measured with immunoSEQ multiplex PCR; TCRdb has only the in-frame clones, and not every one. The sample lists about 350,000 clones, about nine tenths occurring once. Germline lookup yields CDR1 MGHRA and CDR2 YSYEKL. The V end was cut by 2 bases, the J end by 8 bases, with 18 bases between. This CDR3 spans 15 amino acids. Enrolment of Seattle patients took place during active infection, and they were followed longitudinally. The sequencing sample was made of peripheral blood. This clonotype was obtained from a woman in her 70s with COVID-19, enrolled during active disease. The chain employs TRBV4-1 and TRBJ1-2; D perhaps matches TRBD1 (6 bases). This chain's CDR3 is CASSQLTQGRGGYTF. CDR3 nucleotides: TGCGCCAGCAGCCAACTAACTCAGGGGAGGGGAGGCTACACCTTC.